These 23 T cell receptor beta chains were all obtained from the same sample, sequenced in a study of T cell responses to AZD1222 COVID-19 vaccine. The data were produced by immunoSEQ multiplex PCR, yet TCRdb's version contains in-frame clones alone and is incomplete. The repertoire holds about 76,000 clones, with about three quarters as singletons. The material was peripheral blood, obtained 28 days after the second dose of the MenACWY control vaccine. The receptors stem from an adult who received the MenACWY meningococcal vaccine as a control.

V gene TRBV6-1 combines with J gene TRBJ2-2, with 7 nucleotides matching TRBD1. This CDR3 comprises 14 residues. CDR1 and CDR2 (germline): MNHNS, SASEGT. J lost 5 bases, V lost 3 bases, and 3 bases had no gene match. The CDR3 reads CASSDQGQTGELFF. In DNA, the CDR3 is TGTGCCAGCAGTGACCAGGGACAGACCGGGGAGCTGTTTTTT.

This clone counts as medium-sized. The V and J genes are TRBV4-1 and TRBJ1-1; D remains unclear. The germline CDR1 and CDR2 sequences are MGHRA and YSYEKL. The V end lost 6 bases, the J end lost 6 bases, and 17 bases lay between the germline ends. The CDR3 covers 14 residues. This CDR3 is CASSLNPSGAEAFF. CDR3 DNA sequence: TGCGCCAGCAGTCTGAACCCCTCCGGGGCTGAAGCTTTCTTT.

CDR3 DNA: TGTGCCAGCAGAGCGACAGATTACACTGAAGCTTTCTTT. Translating it yields CASRATDYTEAFF. The chain joins TRBV6-5 to TRBJ1-1, with a weak D call TRBD1 (5 bases). This CDR3 region has 13 residues. Germline V CDR1 and CDR2: MNHEY, SVGAGI. Trimming pared 6 bases from V and 3 bases from J, leaving 11 bases between.

This chain joins TRBV4-3 and TRBJ1-6; D may be TRBD1 (6 bases). Germline V gene lookup returns CDR1 LGHNA and CDR2 YSLEER. The CDR3 totals 15 residues. V was cut by 0 bases and J by 6 bases, with 9 bases left in between. CDR3 residues: CASSQEQGRNSPLHF. As DNA, the CDR3 is TGCGCCAGCAGCCAAGAACAGGGCCGTAATTCACCCCTCCACTTT.

The chain uses TRBV28 and TRBJ1-5; a possible D gene is TRBD1 (6 bases). The CDR3 has 12 amino acids. The V gene lost 5 bases and the J gene lost 15 bases, with 17 bases spanning the gap. CDR1 MDHEN and CDR2 SYDVKM come from the germline V gene. CDR3 protein: CASSTSGVVWHF. CDR3 in DNA: TGTGCCAGCAGTACCTCAGGGGTAGTTTGGCATTTT.

This chain uses TRBV4-2 with TRBJ2-1, with TRBD2 matching over 7 bases. CDR1 and CDR2 (germline): LGHNA, YNFKEQ. After removal of 4 bases from V and 3 bases from J, the junction contained 0 bases not matched to a gene. There are 13 residues in the CDR3. The chain's CDR3 is CASSPGGYNEQFF. The CDR3 DNA reads as TGTGCCAGCAGCCCGGGGGGCTACAATGAGCAGTTCTTC.

V and J are TRBV7-8 and TRBJ1-3; perhaps TRBD1 as D (5 bases). The CDR3 runs 17 residues. Trimming stripped 1 base from V and 0 bases from J, with 13 bases between. Germline CDR1 and CDR2: SGHVS and FQNEAQ. CDR3 nucleotide sequence: TGTGCCAGCAGCTTAGACGCTGGGGGTTTCTCTGGAAACACCATATATTTT. Amino acids: CASSLDAGGFSGNTIYF.

This clone was observed a few times. This chain uses TRBV3-1 (or the pseudogene TRBV3-2) with TRBJ2-7, with D possibly being TRBD1 (6 bases). V lost 2 bases to trimming and J lost 3 bases, with 11 bases between them. CDR1 is LGHDT and CDR2 is YNNKEL in the germline V gene (reference sequence). The CDR3 is 14 residues long. CDR3 DNA: TGTGCCAGCAGCCAACGGGAAGGGGGCTACGAGCAGTACTTC. It is translated as CASSQREGGYEQYF.

V usage is TRBV5-1 and J usage is TRBJ2-1, with a weak D call TRBD1 (5 bases). Per the germline V gene, CDR1 is SGHRS and CDR2 is YFSETQ. The CDR3 length is 16 residues. V lost 0 bases and J 7 bases, leaving 17 bases between the germline ends. CDR3 DNA sequence: TGCGCCAGCAGCTTGGCTGCGACAGCTACTTCAAATGAGCAGTTCTTC. It yields the protein CASSLAATATSNEQFF.

CDR3 coding DNA: TGTGCCAGCAGCCAAGAGCCGGGACAGGGGGGACCCCTCCACTTT. Its translation is CASSQEPGQGGPLHF. V usage is TRBV3-1 (or the pseudogene TRBV3-2) and J usage is TRBJ1-6, with 11 bases that match TRBD1. Germline V gene lookup returns CDR1 LGHDT and CDR2 YNNKEL (reference sequence). The trim removed 0 bases at V and 12 bases at J, leaving 4 bases unmatched. The CDR3 is 15 residues long.

The rearrangement joins TRBV3-1 (or the pseudogene TRBV3-2) to TRBJ1-1; D remains ambiguous. The V end lost 3 bases, the J end lost 11 bases, and 10 bases lay between the germline ends. CDR1 is LGHDT and CDR2 is YNNKEL in the germline V gene (reference sequence). The CDR3 covers 11 residues. The CDR3 here is CASSQGREAFF. The CDR3 region has the DNA TGTGCCAGCAGCCAGGGTAGGGAGGCTTTCTTT.

V and J are TRBV19 and TRBJ1-1, with 9 nucleotides matching TRBD1. V trimming: 4 bases; J trimming: 5 bases; junction bases outside the gene matches: 11. Per germline, CDR1 LNHDA and CDR2 SQIVND (reference sequence). The CDR3 totals 16 residues. The CDR3 DNA is TGTGCCAGTAGTAAAACGGACAGGGGATTTAGTACTGAAGCTTTCTTT. It translates to CASSKTDRGFSTEAFF.

The chain has TRBV29-1 and TRBJ2-1; D uncertain. This CDR3 spans 12 amino acids. Trimming removed 6 bases from V and 6 bases from J, with 12 bases in between. Per the germline V gene, CDR1 is SQVTM and CDR2 is ANQGSEA. In DNA, the CDR3 is TGCAGCGTCCTAATTCAATCCAATGAGCAGTTCTTC. Protein sequence: CSVLIQSNEQFF.

V and J are TRBV28 and TRBJ2-7; no clear D. The CDR3 loop spans 14 amino acids. The germline V gene has CDR1 MDHEN and CDR2 SYDVKM. V lost 3 bases and J lost 4, with 13 bases in between. CDR3 amino acids: CASSFRIRSYEQYF. The CDR3 DNA reads as TGTGCCAGCAGTTTTAGGATTCGCTCGTACGAGCAGTACTTC.

The chain uses TRBV3-1 (or the pseudogene TRBV3-2) and TRBJ2-2; D might be TRBD2 (5 bases). CDR1 and CDR2 from the germline V gene are LGHDT and YNNKEL (reference sequence). Trimming removed 4 bases at V and 8 bases at J, with 11 bases between. The CDR3 runs to 13 residues. CDR3 residues: CASSLSVSGELFF. CDR3 DNA sequence: TGTGCCAGCAGCCTTAGCGTCTCGGGGGAGCTGTTTTTT.

The chain links TRBV7-9 to TRBJ1-1; D call uncertain. Germline lookup yields CDR1 SEHNR and CDR2 FQNEAQ (reference sequence). Trimming took off 10 bases at V and 0 bases at J, with 9 bases between the two ends. The CDR3 has 12 residues. CDR3 nucleotides: TGTGCCACCGGGAGGGTGAACACTGAAGCTTTCTTT. Amino acids: CATGRVNTEAFF.

CDR3 nucleotides: TGTGCCAGCAGTTTATATGCAGGGTTACGGGAAAAACTGTTTTTT. Protein: CASSLYAGLREKLFF. The gene calls are TRBV27 and TRBJ1-4, with D possibly TRBD1 on 5 matching bases. Germline CDR1 and CDR2: MNHEY and SMNVEV (reference sequence). The CDR3 has 15 residues. V lost 1 base and J lost 8, with 14 bases in between.

The V and J genes are TRBV4-3 and TRBJ2-1, with D possibly matching TRBD2 (5 bases). Trimming left V 4 bases short and J 7 bases short, with 20 bases between. The CDR3 is 16 amino acids. Per the germline V gene, CDR1 is LGHNA and CDR2 is YSLEER. The CDR3 DNA follows: TGCGCCAGCAGCCGAGACCGGGCGGGCCTGGGGAATGAGCAGTTCTTC. It yields the protein CASSRDRAGLGNEQFF.

The chain combines TRBV28 with TRBJ2-4, with unresolved D. The germline V and J ends were trimmed by 10 bases and 0 bases, with 16 bases remaining between them. The CDR3 totals 15 residues. Germline V CDR1 and CDR2: MDHEN, SYDVKM. The CDR3 DNA reads TGTGCCACCGAACCGGTGTCAATAGCCAAAAACATTCAGTACTTC. It translates to CATEPVSIAKNIQYF.

V is TRBV29-1 and J is TRBJ2-3; D is uncertain. The CDR3 sequence is 11 residues long. Trimming stripped 6 bases from V and 4 bases from J, with 8 bases between. In germline, CDR1 is SQVTM, CDR2 ANQGSEA. CDR3 sequence: CSVGTADTQYF. The CDR3 DNA sequence: TGCAGCGTGGGTACCGCAGATACGCAGTATTTT.

This chain joins TRBV30 and TRBJ2-1, with 7 bases aligning to TRBD1. Germline CDR1 and CDR2: GTSNPN and SVGIG (reference sequence). The length of the CDR3 is 13 residues. V shed 3 bases, J shed 3 bases, and the junction held 2 bases outside the gene matches. CDR3 in DNA: TGTGCCTGGAGCCGGGACAGCTACAATGAGCAGTTCTTC. Translated: CAWSRDSYNEQFF.

The chain joins TRBV18 to TRBJ2-4; 8 bases fit TRBD2. This CDR3 is built from 15 residues. With V trimmed by 0 bases and J by 6 bases, 4 bases remained unmatched. The germline V gene has CDR1 KGHSH and CDR2 LQKENI. CDR3 DNA sequence: TGTGCCAGCTCACCACCTTCAGCGGGGGCAAACATTCAGTACTTC. This translates into CASSPPSAGANIQYF.

The V call is TRBV27, the J call TRBJ1-6, with D perhaps matching TRBD1 (5 bases). The CDR3 extends over 16 amino acids. V was shortened by 6 bases and J by 6 bases, with 18 bases between the two germline ends. Per germline, CDR1 MNHEY and CDR2 SMNVEV (reference sequence). CDR3 amino acids: CASSQPGNRANSPLHF. The CDR3 DNA is TGTGCCAGCAGCCAACCAGGGAACCGCGCTAATTCACCCCTCCACTTT.